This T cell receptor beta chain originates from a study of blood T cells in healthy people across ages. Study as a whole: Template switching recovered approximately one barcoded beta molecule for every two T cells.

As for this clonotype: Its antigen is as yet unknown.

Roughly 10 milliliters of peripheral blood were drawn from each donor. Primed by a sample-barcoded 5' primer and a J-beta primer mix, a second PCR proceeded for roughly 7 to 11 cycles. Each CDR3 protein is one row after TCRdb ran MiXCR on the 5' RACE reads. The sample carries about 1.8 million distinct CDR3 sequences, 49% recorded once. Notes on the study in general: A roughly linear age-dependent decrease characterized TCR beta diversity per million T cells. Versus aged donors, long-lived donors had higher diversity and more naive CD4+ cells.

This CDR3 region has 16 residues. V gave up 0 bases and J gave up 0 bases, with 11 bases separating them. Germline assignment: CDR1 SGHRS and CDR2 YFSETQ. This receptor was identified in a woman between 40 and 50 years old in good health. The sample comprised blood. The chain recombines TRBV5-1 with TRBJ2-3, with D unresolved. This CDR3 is CASSLVRGVSTDTQYF. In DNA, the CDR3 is TGCGCCAGCAGCTTGGTTCGCGGCGTGAGCACAGATACGCAGTATTTT.